The 32 T cell receptor beta chains presented below share a single source sample, sequenced in a study of metastatic and nonmetastatic thyroid tumors. Ahead of thyroid surgery, no patient had received treatment of any kind. Using MiXCR, TCRdb reanalyzed the PCR reads. The data contain 18,000 or so clones, around 28% of them singletons. The sample consisted of tumor tissue. The receptors derive from a female donor with papillary thyroid cancer or a benign thyroid nodule (not recorded which). Some clones in this sample may be carry-over from other donors' samples.

This chain joins TRBV28 and TRBJ2-7, with TRBD1 matching 11 bases. Germline lookup yields CDR1 MDHEN and CDR2 SYDVKM. The V segment lost 5 bases and the J segment 9 bases; nucleotides outside the gene matches: 9. This CDR3 is built from 14 residues. CDR3 in amino acids: CASSPGQGAPVQYF. CDR3 sequence (DNA): TGTGCCAGCAGTCCCGGACAGGGGGCGCCTGTGCAGTACTTC.

This clone was counted a few times. The rearrangement links TRBV6-2 or TRBV6-3 to TRBJ2-5, with 11 bases identical to TRBD2. Germline values: CDR1 MNHEY, CDR2 SVGEGT. V lost 2 bases to trimming and J lost 2 bases; unmatched junction nucleotides: 7. This CDR3 region has 17 residues. This CDR3 reads CASSYGSGGAWQETQYF. In nucleotides, the CDR3 is TGTGCCAGCAGTTACGGTAGCGGGGGGGCCTGGCAAGAGACCCAGTACTTC.

Worth noting for this clone: At one of its ends the junction is not consistent with the germline gene, which may arise from a read error. The genes are TRBV5-1 and TRBJ2-3; 8 bases match TRBD2. Germline V gives CDR1 SGHRS, CDR2 YFSETQ. This CDR3 spans 16 amino acids. The CDR3 bases are TGCGCCAGTAGCTTGGGGTGGAGCGGGAGTTTAGGTACGCAGTATTTT. This gives the protein CASSLGWSGSLGTQYF. The variable domain in full, completed from reference TRBV5-1 and TRBJ2-3, reads KAGVTQTPRYLIKTRGQQVTLSCSPISGHRSVSWYQQTPGQGLQFLFEYFSETQRNKGNFPGRFSGRQFSNSRSEMNVSTLELGDSALYLCASSLGWSGSLGTQYFGPGTRLTVL.

The chain couples TRBV27 to TRBJ1-6, with 9 bases that match TRBD1. J lost 10 bases, V lost 5 bases, and 6 bases had no gene match. The CDR3 is 14 amino acids. The V gene's germline CDR1 is MNHEY and CDR2 SMNVEV (reference sequence). The CDR3 reads CASSLQTGGSPLHF. CDR3 sequence (DNA): TGTGCCAGCAGTCTACAGACAGGGGGGTCACCCCTCCACTTT.

This clone was recorded a few times. The CDR3 loop is CASNGWLAETGELFF. Written as DNA, the CDR3 is TGTGCCAGCAATGGATGGCTAGCGGAAACCGGGGAGCTGTTTTTT. The chain carries TRBV12-3 or TRBV12-4 and TRBJ2-2; 7 bases are shared with TRBD2. The V gene end was trimmed by 7 bases and the J gene end by 5 bases; junction bases not matched to a gene: 10. The CDR3 is made up of 15 amino acids.

V gene TRBV7-3 combines with J gene TRBJ2-3; weak D call: TRBD1 (5 bases). Germline V lookup: CDR1 SGHTA, CDR2 FQGTGA. V dropped 8 bases and J dropped 4 bases, with 19 bases sitting between them. This CDR3 contains 15 residues. This CDR3 reads CASSVAGSVSDTQYF. In DNA, the CDR3 is TGTGCCAGCTCCGTGGCAGGGTCGGTATCAGATACGCAGTATTTT.

By its share, this clone is medium-sized. The chain couples TRBV28 to TRBJ2-7; D possibly uses TRBD1 or TRBD2 (5 bases each). Germline V lookup: CDR1 MDHEN, CDR2 SYDVKM. The length of the CDR3 is 15 residues. Trimming pared 5 bases from V and 3 bases from J, leaving 17 bases between. CDR3 nucleotide sequence: TGTGCCAGCAGTGCCGCGTCGGGACGACGCTACGAGCAGTACTTC. This encodes CASSAASGRRYEQYF. Looking up the rest from reference TRBV28 and TRBJ2-7 gives the full variable domain: DVKVTQSSRYLVKRTGEKVFLECVQDMDHENMFWYRQDPGLGLRLIYFSYDVKMKEKGDIPEGYSVSREKKERFSLILESASTNQTSMYLCASSAASGRRYEQYFGPGTRLTVT.

This clone was found a few times. This sequence joins TRBV6-1 and TRBJ1-6; no reliable D call. This CDR3 has 13 amino acids. V shed 8 bases and J shed 8 bases, with 13 bases lying between them. The V gene's germline CDR1 is MNHNS and CDR2 SASEGT. Here the CDR3 DNA reads TGTGCCAGCCACTACAGTGAATATTCACCCCTCCACTTT. Translating it yields CASHYSEYSPLHF.

This clone was seen a few times. This chain joins TRBV6-5 and TRBJ2-1; possible D gene TRBD2, 5 bases. This CDR3 contains 11 residues. Trimming shortened V by 3 bases and J by 9 bases, and 6 bases separated the two germline ends. Germline-derived CDR1 and CDR2 are MNHEY and SVGAGI. The CDR3 region has the DNA TGTGCCAGCAGTTATGGAGGTGAGCAGTTCTTC. Translation: CASSYGGEQFF.

Judged by abundance, this clone is medium-sized. The chain has TRBV7-2 and TRBJ1-4; 9 nucleotides agree with TRBD1. The CDR3 covers 14 residues. Looked up from germline, CDR1 is SGHTA and CDR2 is FQGNSA. J was trimmed by 8 bases and V by 5 bases; bases with no gene match: 6. The DNA for the CDR3 is TGTGCCAGCAGCCCCGACAGGGGGGGAGAAAAACTGTTTTTT. Translated: CASSPDRGGEKLFF. Complete variable domain (other parts from reference TRBV7-2 and TRBJ1-4): GAGVSQSPSNKVTEKGKDVELRCDPISGHTALYWYRQSLGQGLEFLIYFQGNSAPDKSGLPSDRFSAERTGGSVSTLTIQRTQQEDSAVYLCASSPDRGGEKLFFGSGTQLSVL.

Within the sample, this clone is medium-sized. V gene TRBV5-1 combines with J gene TRBJ2-7, with 7 bases fitting TRBD2. Germline V gene data show CDR1 as SGHRS and CDR2 as YFSETQ. This CDR3 is 14 amino acids long. V shed 3 bases, J shed 2 bases, and the junction held 5 bases outside the gene matches. CDR3 protein: CASSWGGEPYEQYF. CDR3 in DNA: TGCGCCAGCAGCTGGGGGGGGGAGCCCTACGAGCAGTACTTC.

This clone was detected many times. The chain has TRBV11-2 and TRBJ2-3; D gene unclear. The CDR3 sequence is 15 residues long. Germline CDR1 and CDR2: SGHAT and FQNNGV. V lost 1 base, J lost 1 base, and 9 bases lay in between. CDR3 in DNA: TGTGCCAGCAGCTTAGGTATCTTACGCACAGATACGCAGTATTTT. This sequence encodes CASSLGILRTDTQYF.

By frequency in the sample, this clone is medium-sized. The chain combines TRBV10-1 with TRBJ1-1, with 8 bases fitting TRBD1. After removal of 0 bases from V and 8 bases from J, the junction contained 2 bases not matched to a gene. This CDR3 spans 13 amino acids. Germline V CDR1 and CDR2: WNHNN, SYGVQD (reference sequence). The CDR3 DNA reads as TGCGCCAGCAGTGAGTCGACAGGGGCCGAAGCTTTCTTT. Its translation: CASSESTGAEAFF.

This clone has a count of ten or more. This rearrangement joins TRBV20-1 to TRBJ2-1, with 10 bases lining up with TRBD2. The CDR3 has 14 amino acids. CDR1 DFQATT and CDR2 SNEGSKA come from the germline V gene (reference sequence). V shed 6 bases and J 3 bases; nucleotides not matched to a gene: 5. CDR3 protein: CSAPRLAGYNEQFF. The DNA of the CDR3 is TGCAGTGCCCCCAGACTAGCGGGCTACAATGAGCAGTTCTTC.

In its sample, this clone was seen many times. This chain connects TRBV5-4 to TRBJ2-3; 16 bases are shared with TRBD2. CDR1 is SGHNT, CDR2 YYREEE, per germline (reference sequence). V was pared by 3 bases and J by 2 bases, with 6 bases of the junction left unmatched. The CDR3 has 18 amino acids. CDR3 nucleotide sequence: TGTGCCAGCAGCTCGGGACTAGCGGGAGGGGGACTCACAGATACGCAGTATTTT. Translated: CASSSGLAGGGLTDTQYF.

This clone was observed a handful of times. The rearrangement links TRBV19 to TRBJ2-7, with TRBD1 matching 7 bases. This CDR3 contains 14 residues. Germline values: CDR1 LNHDA, CDR2 SQIVND (reference sequence). J lost 5 bases, V lost 6 bases, and 10 bases had no gene match. In DNA form, the CDR3 reads TGTGCCAGTAGGGATCGGGACAGTATCCACGAGCAGTACTTC. Translated, it gives CASRDRDSIHEQYF. The complete variable domain, with remaining parts taken from reference TRBV19 and TRBJ2-7, reads DGGITQSPKYLFRKEGQNVTLSCEQNLNHDAMYWYRQDPGQGLRLIYYSQIVNDFQKGDIAEGYSVSREKKESFPLTVTSAQKNPTAFYLCASRDRDSIHEQYFGPGTRLTVT.

This clone showed up just a few times. The genes are TRBV7-8 and TRBJ2-7, with TRBD2 matching over 8 bases. Looked up from germline, CDR1 is SGHVS and CDR2 is FQNEAQ. Trimming cost V 2 bases and J 0 bases; bases outside gene matches: 0. The CDR3 spans 14 residues. CDR3 loop: CASSLLAGSYEQYF. The CDR3 DNA is TGTGCCAGCAGCTTACTAGCGGGCTCCTACGAGCAGTACTTC.

Sample share makes this clone medium-sized. This sequence joins TRBV20-1 and TRBJ1-2, with D possibly matching TRBD1 (5 bases). Germline V gene sequence: CDR1 DFQATT, CDR2 SNEGSKA (reference sequence). The V end lost 3 bases, the J end lost 1 base, and 15 bases lay between the germline ends. The CDR3 totals 15 residues. DNA for the CDR3: TGCAGTGCTAGTCATCTAAGACAGCGTAACTATGGCTACACCTTC. Translating it yields CSASHLRQRNYGYTF.

V usage is TRBV27 and J usage is TRBJ2-7, with 8 bases lining up with TRBD2. Germline V lookup: CDR1 MNHEY, CDR2 SMNVEV (reference sequence). V shed 7 bases, J shed 3 bases, and the junction held 11 bases outside the gene matches. The CDR3 loop spans 15 amino acids. The CDR3 loop reads CASTARGGARYEQYF. In nucleotides, the CDR3 is TGTGCCAGCACCGCTCGGGGGGGTGCGCGCTACGAGCAGTACTTC.

This clone was detected many times. The chain links TRBV18 to TRBJ2-3; no clear D gene. CDR1 and CDR2 (germline): KGHSH, LQKENI. Deletions cut 5 bases from V and 0 bases from J, with 12 bases between. The CDR3 has 15 residues. CDR3 region: CASSGVEQSTDTQYF. The DNA for the CDR3 is TGTGCCAGCTCAGGGGTCGAGCAGAGCACAGATACGCAGTATTTT.

This chain uses TRBV7-2 with TRBJ2-7, with D possibly TRBD2 on 6 matching bases. The CDR3 contains 13 residues. The germline CDR1 and CDR2 sequences are SGHTA and FQGNSA. The V end lost 2 bases, the J end lost 9 bases, and 14 bases lay between the germline ends. The CDR3 DNA reads as TGTGCCAGCAGCTTAAGTTCCGTCGGGAGGCAGTACTTC. Translating it yields CASSLSSVGRQYF.

The chain couples TRBV5-1 to TRBJ2-7, with 10 bases that match TRBD1. The J segment lost 4 bases and the V segment lost 6 bases, leaving 10 bases of the junction unmatched. Germline CDR1 and CDR2: SGHRS and YFSETQ. CDR3 length equals 15 residues. The CDR3 is CASKPGQGGLYEQYF. For the CDR3, the DNA is TGCGCCAGCAAACCCGGACAGGGGGGTTTGTACGAGCAGTACTTC.

The chain links TRBV28 to TRBJ1-1; unclear D gene. V was shortened by 7 bases and J by 3 bases, with 6 bases between the two germline ends. Looked up from germline, CDR1 is MDHEN and CDR2 is SYDVKM. CDR3 size: 11 residues. For the CDR3, the DNA is TGTGCCAGCACCTCATACACTGAAGCTTTCTTT. This encodes CASTSYTEAFF. The whole variable domain, filled in from reference TRBV28 and TRBJ1-1, reads DVKVTQSSRYLVKRTGEKVFLECVQDMDHENMFWYRQDPGLGLRLIYFSYDVKMKEKGDIPEGYSVSREKKERFSLILESASTNQTSMYLCASTSYTEAFFGQGTRLTVV.

The chain links TRBV12-3 or TRBV12-4 to TRBJ2-1; 7 bases map to TRBD2. Trimming cost V 2 bases and J 2 bases; bases outside gene matches: 0. CDR3 length: 14 residues. The CDR3 protein is CASSLTSAYNEQFF. CDR3 coding DNA: TGTGCCAGCAGTTTAACTAGCGCCTACAATGAGCAGTTCTTC.

This clone is labeled as medium-sized. This chain uses TRBV6-2 or TRBV6-3 with TRBJ1-3; maybe TRBD1 (6 bases). Trimming stripped 10 bases from V and 2 bases from J, with 24 bases between. The CDR3 runs to 17 residues. Germline V gene data show CDR1 as MNHEY and CDR2 as SVGEGT. This CDR3 is CANTGSTRQETGNTIYF. DNA of the CDR3: TGTGCCAACACTGGATCTACGAGACAGGAAACTGGAAACACCATATATTTT.

This clone has only a few counts. V is TRBV28 and J is TRBJ2-2; D gene ambiguous. Germline-derived CDR1 and CDR2 are MDHEN and SYDVKM. Trimming took 3 bases from V and 2 from J, leaving 1 base between them. The CDR3 is 12 residues long. DNA for the CDR3: TGTGCCAGCAGTTTCAACACCGGGGAGCTGTTTTTT. It specifies CASSFNTGELFF.

V is TRBV7-9 and J is TRBJ2-1; no clear D. Trimming stripped 8 bases from V and 5 bases from J, with 7 bases between. Germline V gene lookup returns CDR1 SEHNR and CDR2 FQNEAQ (reference sequence). There are 11 residues in the CDR3. As DNA, the CDR3 is TGTGCCAGCGAGGAAGACAATGAGCAGTTCTTC. Protein: CASEEDNEQFF.

This chain uses TRBV4-3 with TRBJ2-3, with D possibly being TRBD2 (6 bases). Trimming removed 0 bases from V and 5 bases from J, with 12 bases in between. This CDR3 contains 15 residues. CDR1 LGHNA and CDR2 YSLEER come from the germline V gene. The CDR3 is CASSQEGGTEDTQYF. In DNA form, the CDR3 reads TGCGCCAGCAGCCAAGAGGGCGGGACGGAAGATACGCAGTATTTT.

A few counts support this clone. Written as DNA, the CDR3 is TGTGCCAGCAGTACCCTAGGGTGGGATACGCAGTATTTT. Translating it yields CASSTLGWDTQYF. V gene TRBV6-1 combines with J gene TRBJ2-3; D remains ambiguous. The CDR3 loop spans 13 amino acids. V lost 5 bases and J 6 bases, leaving 12 bases between the germline ends. Per the germline V gene, CDR1 is MNHNS and CDR2 is SASEGT.

The J gene is TRBJ2-2, the V gene TRBV4-1, with D uncertain. The germline gives CDR1 MGHRA, CDR2 YSYEKL. Trimming shortened V by 0 bases and J by 6 bases, and 8 bases separated the two germline ends. This CDR3 has 14 residues. CDR3 in amino acids: CASSQEDLPGELFF. The CDR3 DNA reads as TGCGCCAGCAGCCAAGAGGACCTCCCCGGGGAGCTGTTTTTT.

The chain is built from TRBV6-2 or TRBV6-3 and TRBJ1-6; D gene unclear. V shed 0 bases and J shed 14 bases, with 14 bases lying between them. The germline V gene encodes CDR1 MNHEY and CDR2 SVGEGT. The CDR3 contains 14 residues. CDR3 sequence: CASSYSDGQRALHF. The CDR3 coding sequence is TGTGCCAGCAGTTACTCGGACGGTCAGAGGGCCCTCCACTTT.

This clone has just a few counts. This chain joins TRBV6-6 and TRBJ1-2; tentative D call: TRBD1 (5 bases). Trimming shortened V by 2 bases and J by 4 bases, and 17 bases separated the two germline ends. Germline V gene data show CDR1 as MNHNY and CDR2 as SVGAGI (reference sequence). The CDR3 totals 16 residues. This CDR3 reads CASSYTSPGEIYGYTF. The DNA for the CDR3 is TGTGCCAGCAGTTACACATCCCCGGGGGAGATCTATGGCTACACCTTC.